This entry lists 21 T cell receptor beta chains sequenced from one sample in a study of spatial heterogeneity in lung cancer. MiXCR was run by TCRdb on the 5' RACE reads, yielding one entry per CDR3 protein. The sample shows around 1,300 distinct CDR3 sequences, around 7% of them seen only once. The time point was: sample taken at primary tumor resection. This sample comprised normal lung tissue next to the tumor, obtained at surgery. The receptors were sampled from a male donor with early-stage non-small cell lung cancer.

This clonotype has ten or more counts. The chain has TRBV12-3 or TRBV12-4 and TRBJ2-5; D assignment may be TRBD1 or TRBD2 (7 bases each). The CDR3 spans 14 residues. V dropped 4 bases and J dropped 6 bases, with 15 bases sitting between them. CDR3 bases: TGTGCCAGCAGTTCGACAGGGACTAAGCAGACCCAGTACTTC. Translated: CASSSTGTKQTQYF.

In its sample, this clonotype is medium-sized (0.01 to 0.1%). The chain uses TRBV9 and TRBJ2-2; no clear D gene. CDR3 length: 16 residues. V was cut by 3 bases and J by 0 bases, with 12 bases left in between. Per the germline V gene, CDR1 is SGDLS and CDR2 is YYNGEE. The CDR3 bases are TGTGCCAGCAGCGCCGTAGCTTTCGCGAACACCGGGGAGCTGTTTTTT. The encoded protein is CASSAVAFANTGELFF.

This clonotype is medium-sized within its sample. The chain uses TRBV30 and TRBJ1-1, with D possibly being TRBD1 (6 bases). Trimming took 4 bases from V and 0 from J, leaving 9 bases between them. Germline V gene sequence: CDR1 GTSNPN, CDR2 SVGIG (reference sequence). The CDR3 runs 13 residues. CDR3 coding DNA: TGTGCCTGGACCAGGACAGTGAACACTGAAGCTTTCTTT. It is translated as CAWTRTVNTEAFF. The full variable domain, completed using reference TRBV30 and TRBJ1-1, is SQTIHQWPATLVQPVGSPLSLECTVEGTSNPNLYWYRQAAGRGLQLLFYSVGIGQISSEVPQNLSASRPQDRQFILSSKKLLLSDSGFYLCAWTRTVNTEAFFGQGTRLTVV.

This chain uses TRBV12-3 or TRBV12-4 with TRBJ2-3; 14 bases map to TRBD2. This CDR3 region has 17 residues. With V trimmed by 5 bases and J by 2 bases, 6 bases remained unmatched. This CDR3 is CASSPGLAGGLTDTQYF. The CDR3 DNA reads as TGTGCCAGCAGTCCCGGACTAGCGGGGGGTCTCACAGATACGCAGTATTTT.

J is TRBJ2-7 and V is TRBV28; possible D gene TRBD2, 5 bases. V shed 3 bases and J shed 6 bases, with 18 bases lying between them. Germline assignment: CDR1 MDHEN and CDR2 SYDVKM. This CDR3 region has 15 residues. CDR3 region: CASSFPERTSGEQYF. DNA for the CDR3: TGTGCCAGCAGTTTCCCCGAGCGGACCTCCGGCGAGCAGTACTTC.

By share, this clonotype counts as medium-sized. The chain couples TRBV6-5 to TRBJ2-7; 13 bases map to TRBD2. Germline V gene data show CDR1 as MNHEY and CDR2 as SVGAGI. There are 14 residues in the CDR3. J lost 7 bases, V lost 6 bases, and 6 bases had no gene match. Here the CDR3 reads CASRWTSGSGEQYF. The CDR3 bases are TGTGCCAGCAGATGGACTAGCGGGAGTGGAGAGCAGTACTTC.

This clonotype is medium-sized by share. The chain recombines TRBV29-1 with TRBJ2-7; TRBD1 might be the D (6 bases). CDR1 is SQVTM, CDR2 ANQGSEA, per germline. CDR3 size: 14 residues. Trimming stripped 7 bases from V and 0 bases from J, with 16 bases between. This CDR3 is CSAAGGQNSYEQYF. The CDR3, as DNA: TGCAGCGCAGCCGGCGGACAGAACTCCTACGAGCAGTACTTC.

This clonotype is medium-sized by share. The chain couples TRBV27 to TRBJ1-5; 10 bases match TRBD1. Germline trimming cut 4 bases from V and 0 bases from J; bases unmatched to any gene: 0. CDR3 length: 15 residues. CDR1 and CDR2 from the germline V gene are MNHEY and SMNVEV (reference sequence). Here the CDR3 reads CASSWTGGSNQPQHF. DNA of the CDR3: TGTGCCAGCAGTTGGACAGGGGGTAGCAATCAGCCCCAGCATTTT.

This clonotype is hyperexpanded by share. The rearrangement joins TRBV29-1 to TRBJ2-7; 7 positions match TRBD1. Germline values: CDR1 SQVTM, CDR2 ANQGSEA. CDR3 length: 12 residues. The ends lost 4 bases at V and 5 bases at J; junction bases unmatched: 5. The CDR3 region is CSVAQGGDEQYF. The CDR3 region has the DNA TGCAGCGTTGCGCAAGGGGGCGACGAGCAGTACTTC.

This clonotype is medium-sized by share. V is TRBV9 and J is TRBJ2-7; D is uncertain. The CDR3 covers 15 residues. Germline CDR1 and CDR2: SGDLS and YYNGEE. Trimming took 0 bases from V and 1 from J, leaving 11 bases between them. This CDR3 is CASSVAFSPSYEQYF. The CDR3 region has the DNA TGTGCCAGCAGCGTAGCTTTTAGCCCTTCCTACGAGCAGTACTTC.

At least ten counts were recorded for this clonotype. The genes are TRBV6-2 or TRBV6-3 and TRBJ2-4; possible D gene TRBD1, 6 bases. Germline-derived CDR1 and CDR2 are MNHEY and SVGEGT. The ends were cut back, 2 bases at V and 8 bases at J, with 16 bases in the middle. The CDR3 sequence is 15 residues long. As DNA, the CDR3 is TGTGCCAGCAGTTACCGAGGACAGACCCTGGACATTCAGTACTTC. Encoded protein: CASSYRGQTLDIQYF.

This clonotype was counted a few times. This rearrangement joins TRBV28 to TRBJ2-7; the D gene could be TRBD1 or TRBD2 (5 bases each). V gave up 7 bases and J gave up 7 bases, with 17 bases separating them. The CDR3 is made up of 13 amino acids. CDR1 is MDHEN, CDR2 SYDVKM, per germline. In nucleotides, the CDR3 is TGTGCCAGCACCTCCCTCGGGACGGGTGAGCAGTACTTC. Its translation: CASTSLGTGEQYF.

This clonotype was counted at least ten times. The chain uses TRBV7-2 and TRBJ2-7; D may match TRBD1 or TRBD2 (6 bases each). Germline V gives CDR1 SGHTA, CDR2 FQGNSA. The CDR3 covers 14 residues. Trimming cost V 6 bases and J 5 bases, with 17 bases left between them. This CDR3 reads CASRKGGSIDEQYF. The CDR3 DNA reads TGTGCCAGCAGGAAAGGGGGGAGTATAGACGAGCAGTACTTC.

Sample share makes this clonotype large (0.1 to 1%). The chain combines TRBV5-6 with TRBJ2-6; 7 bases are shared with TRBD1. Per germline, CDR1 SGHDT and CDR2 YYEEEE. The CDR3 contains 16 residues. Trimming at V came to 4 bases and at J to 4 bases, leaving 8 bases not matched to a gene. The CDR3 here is CASSPGTEEGANVLTF. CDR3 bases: TGTGCCAGCAGCCCCGGGACAGAAGAAGGGGCCAACGTCCTGACTTTC.

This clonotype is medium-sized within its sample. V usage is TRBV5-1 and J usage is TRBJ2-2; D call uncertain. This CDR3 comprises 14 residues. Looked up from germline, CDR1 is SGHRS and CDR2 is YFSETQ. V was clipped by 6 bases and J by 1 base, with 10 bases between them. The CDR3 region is CASIPPGNTGELFF. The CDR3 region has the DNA TGCGCCAGCATCCCACCGGGGAACACCGGGGAGCTGTTTTTT.

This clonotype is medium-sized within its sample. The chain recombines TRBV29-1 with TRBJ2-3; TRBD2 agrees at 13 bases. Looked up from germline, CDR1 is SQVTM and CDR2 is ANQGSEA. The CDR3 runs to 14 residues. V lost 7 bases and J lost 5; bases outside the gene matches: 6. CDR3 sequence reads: CSARLAGGIDTQYF. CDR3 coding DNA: TGCAGCGCGAGACTAGCGGGAGGTATAGATACGCAGTATTTT.

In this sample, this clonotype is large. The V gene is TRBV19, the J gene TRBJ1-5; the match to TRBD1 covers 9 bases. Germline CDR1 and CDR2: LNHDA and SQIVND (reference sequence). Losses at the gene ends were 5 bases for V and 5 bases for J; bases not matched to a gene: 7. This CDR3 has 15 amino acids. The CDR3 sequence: CASSSGQGGDQPQHF. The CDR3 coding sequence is TGTGCCAGTAGTTCGGGACAGGGTGGCGATCAGCCCCAGCATTTT. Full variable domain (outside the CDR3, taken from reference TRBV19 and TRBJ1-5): DGGITQSPKYLFRKEGQNVTLSCEQNLNHDAMYWYRQDPGQGLRLIYYSQIVNDFQKGDIAEGYSVSREKKESFPLTVTSAQKNPTAFYLCASSSGQGGDQPQHFGDGTRLSIL.

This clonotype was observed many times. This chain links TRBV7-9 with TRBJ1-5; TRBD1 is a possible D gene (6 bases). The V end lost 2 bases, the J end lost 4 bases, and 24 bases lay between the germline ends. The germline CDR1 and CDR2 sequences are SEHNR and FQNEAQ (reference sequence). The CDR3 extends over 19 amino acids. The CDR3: CASSLCPGAGECANQPQHF. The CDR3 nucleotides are TGTGCCAGCAGCTTATGCCCGGGGGCGGGGGAATGTGCGAATCAGCCCCAGCATTTT.

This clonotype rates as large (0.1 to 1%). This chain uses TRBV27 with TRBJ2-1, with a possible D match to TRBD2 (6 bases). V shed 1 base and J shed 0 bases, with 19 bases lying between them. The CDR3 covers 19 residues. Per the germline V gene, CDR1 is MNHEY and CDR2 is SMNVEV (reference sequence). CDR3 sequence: CASSLLTVPSASSYNEQFF. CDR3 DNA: TGTGCCAGCAGTTTATTGACAGTGCCTAGCGCAAGCTCCTACAATGAGCAGTTCTTC.

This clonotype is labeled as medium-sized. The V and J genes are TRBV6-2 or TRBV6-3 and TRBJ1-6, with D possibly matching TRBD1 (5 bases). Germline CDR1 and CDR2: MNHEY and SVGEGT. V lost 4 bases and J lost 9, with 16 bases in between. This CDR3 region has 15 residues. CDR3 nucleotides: TGTGCCAGCAGTTCCGCGGCAGGGAAGAGTTCACCCCTCCACTTT. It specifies CASSSAAGKSSPLHF.

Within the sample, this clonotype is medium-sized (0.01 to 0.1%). The CDR3 sequence: CASSLVSGGFQETQYF. The DNA of the CDR3 is TGTGCCAGCAGCTTAGTCTCAGGGGGTTTCCAAGAGACCCAGTACTTC. The chain is built from TRBV11-2 and TRBJ2-5, with TRBD1 matching 7 bases. Looked up from germline, CDR1 is SGHAT and CDR2 is FQNNGV. This CDR3 comprises 16 residues. V lost 1 base, J lost 1 base, and 6 bases stayed unmatched. The variable domain in full, completed from reference TRBV11-2 and TRBJ2-5, reads EAGVAQSPRYKIIEKRQSVAFWCNPISGHATLYWYQQILGQGPKLLIQFQNNGVVDDSQLPKDRFSAERLKGVDSTLKIQPAKLEDSAVYLCASSLVSGGFQETQYFGPGTRLLVL.